These 16 T cell receptor beta chains were sequenced from one sample in a study of cytomegalovirus exposure and HLA in healthy donors. The PCR employed 60 Vbeta primers together with 13 Jbeta primers. Measured with immunoSEQ multiplex PCR; TCRdb has only the in-frame clones, and not every one. The repertoire consists of roughly 150,000 clones, with approximately 79% occurring once and the leading ten covering 1.7%. Specimen: PBMCs. The receptors stem from a woman in her thirties in good health and CMV-seronegative.

The chain has TRBV6-5 and TRBJ1-2, with 7 bases identical to TRBD1. This CDR3 spans 15 amino acids. The germline CDR1 and CDR2 sequences are MNHEY and SVGAGI. The V gene end was trimmed by 6 bases and the J gene end by 0 bases; junction bases not matched to a gene: 7. The CDR3 is CASRLSGGANYGYTF. In nucleotides, the CDR3 is TGTGCCAGCAGACTTTCAGGGGGAGCTAACTATGGCTACACCTTC.

The chain is built from TRBV2 and TRBJ2-5; TRBD2 agrees at 9 bases. Germline loops: CDR1 SNHLY, CDR2 FYNNEI. CDR3 size: 15 residues. V dropped 6 bases and J dropped 5; count of bases not matched to a gene: 10. CDR3 region: CASSPWGGGAETQYF. The CDR3 DNA reads as TGTGCCAGCAGCCCCTGGGGCGGGGGGGCCGAGACCCAGTACTTC.

On this clone: The junction departs from germline at one end; a sequencing error may be responsible. This chain connects TRBV6-5 to TRBJ1-1; 9 nucleotides agree with TRBD1. Germline V lookup: CDR1 MNHEY, CDR2 SVGAGI. The CDR3 spans 15 residues. The CDR3 sequence is CASSYTGGQNAEAFF. As DNA, the CDR3 is TGTGCCAGCAGTTATACAGGGGGCCAGAACGCTGAAGCTTTCTTT.

The chain uses TRBV19 and TRBJ1-5; D is possibly TRBD1 (6 bases). Per the germline V gene, CDR1 is LNHDA and CDR2 is SQIVND (reference sequence). The V end lost 3 bases, the J end lost 3 bases, and 24 bases lay between the germline ends. The CDR3 is 19 amino acids. The CDR3 reads CASSILRAGVDKNNQPQHF. The CDR3 DNA sequence: TGTGCCAGTAGTATTTTGAGGGCAGGGGTGGATAAGAACAATCAGCCCCAGCATTTT.

The genes are TRBV5-1 and TRBJ1-5; no firm D call. Trimming left V 5 bases short and J 2 bases short, with 8 bases between. Germline CDR1 SGHRS, CDR2 YFSETQ. This CDR3 has 13 residues. In nucleotides, the CDR3 is TGCGCCAGCAGTTTCGCGGGCAATCAGCCCCAGCATTTT. This encodes CASSFAGNQPQHF.

CDR3 residues: CASSLIGTSGYEQYF. The DNA for the CDR3 is TGTGCCAGCAGCTTGATCGGGACTAGCGGCTACGAGCAGTACTTC. The chain employs TRBV5-4 and TRBJ2-7, with 11 bases aligning to TRBD2. This CDR3 has 15 amino acids. J gave up 3 bases and V 1 base, and 3 bases lay outside the gene matches. Looked up from germline, CDR1 is SGHNT and CDR2 is YYREEE (reference sequence).

This chain connects TRBV29-1 to TRBJ2-2, with 9 positions matching TRBD1. The V and J ends lost 7 bases and 2 bases, in that order; junction bases with no gene match: 5. This CDR3 has 14 residues. The germline V gene encodes CDR1 SQVTM and CDR2 ANQGSEA. In DNA, the CDR3 is TGCAGCGGCCGGGACAGGGTTAACACCGGGGAGCTGTTTTTT. Its protein product is CSGRDRVNTGELFF.

This sequence joins TRBV11-3 and TRBJ2-7; TRBD2 matches at 7 bases. V dropped 4 bases and J dropped 0; count of bases not matched to a gene: 6. Per germline, CDR1 SGHNT and CDR2 YENEEA. CDR3 length: 15 amino acids. The CDR3 spells CASSYGRDYSYEQYF. In nucleotides, the CDR3 is TGTGCCAGCAGCTACGGACGGGACTACTCCTACGAGCAGTACTTC.

This clone has a handful of counts. One junction end disagrees with the germline gene, perhaps due to a read error. V is TRBV7-9 and J is TRBJ2-1; 12 bases are shared with TRBD2. Germline values: CDR1 SEHNR, CDR2 FQNEAQ (reference sequence). The CDR3 is 15 residues long. For the CDR3, the DNA is TGTGCCAGCAGCTCTCGACTAGCGGGGGTGGAGGAGCAGCTCTTC. Amino acid sequence: CASSSRLAGVEEQLF.

This clone was observed once. CDR3 protein: CASSLDRGPRYGYTF. The CDR3 DNA reads as TGCGCCAGCAGCTTAGACAGGGGGCCTCGCTATGGCTACACCTTC. The chain combines TRBV4-1 with TRBJ1-2; 10 bases are a match to TRBD1. Trimming cost V 5 bases and J 4 bases; bases outside gene matches: 7. Germline V gene sequence: CDR1 MGHRA, CDR2 YSYEKL. The CDR3 runs to 15 residues.

The V gene is TRBV5-6, the J gene TRBJ1-5; 9 bases map to TRBD1. Unmatched junction bases numbered 5, after V lost 4 bases and J lost 3 bases. The CDR3 is made up of 15 amino acids. The germline gives CDR1 SGHDT, CDR2 YYEEEE. This chain's CDR3 is CASSRGQGPNQPQHF. CDR3 bases: TGTGCCAGCAGCAGGGGACAGGGCCCCAATCAGCCCCAGCATTTT.

The chain links TRBV7-9 to TRBJ1-2; a possible D gene is TRBD1 (6 bases). The V gene lost 5 bases and the J gene lost 7 bases, with 17 bases spanning the gap. CDR3 size: 14 residues. Germline CDR1 and CDR2: SEHNR and FQNEAQ (reference sequence). The CDR3 here is CASSLKGQGFGYTF. In DNA form, the CDR3 reads TGTGCCAGCAGCCTCAAGGGGCAGGGGTTTGGCTACACCTTC.

The chain joins TRBV27 to TRBJ2-3; TRBD2 agrees at 14 bases. V gave up 6 bases and J gave up 4 bases; unmatched junction bases: 3. Germline lookup yields CDR1 MNHEY and CDR2 SMNVEV (reference sequence). This CDR3 region has 15 residues. The CDR3 is CASRRLAGGPDTQYF. The CDR3 nucleotides are TGTGCCAGCAGAAGACTAGCGGGGGGGCCAGATACGCAGTATTTT.

This clone was picked up one time. The identical CDR3 is also encoded by other nucleotide sequences in the sample. The V call is TRBV2, the J call TRBJ1-2; 7 bases are shared with TRBD1. This CDR3 is built from 13 residues. CDR1 is SNHLY, CDR2 FYNNEI, per germline. J was trimmed by 2 bases and V by 6 bases; bases with no gene match: 3. CDR3: CASSVQGNYGYTF. The DNA for the CDR3 is TGTGCCAGCAGCGTACAGGGGAACTATGGCTACACCTTC.

This clone was detected once. This sequence joins TRBV18 and TRBJ1-2, with D hard to call. The CDR3 contains 13 residues. Trimming pared 2 bases from V and 2 bases from J, leaving 6 bases between. CDR1 KGHSH and CDR2 LQKENI come from the germline V gene. CDR3 sequence (DNA): TGTGCCAGCTCACCAACACAGAACTATGGCTACACCTTC. Translation: CASSPTQNYGYTF.

The chain links TRBV4-2 to TRBJ2-1; 8 nucleotides agree with TRBD2. Germline V gene lookup returns CDR1 LGHNA and CDR2 YNFKEQ. After removal of 1 base from V and 5 bases from J, the junction contained 4 bases not matched to a gene. The CDR3 is made up of 15 amino acids. CDR3: CASSQAGTRNNEQFF. CDR3 DNA: TGTGCCAGCAGCCAAGCCGGGACTAGGAACAATGAGCAGTTCTTC.